This T cell receptor beta chain was recorded in a study of cytomegalovirus exposure and HLA in healthy donors. This clone was seen a few times. The PCR employed 60 Vbeta primers together with 13 Jbeta primers. The method was immunoSEQ multiplex PCR; TCRdb's version includes in-frame clones alone and lacks a portion of them. In the table there are tens of thousands of clones, around four fifths of which are singletons. The TCR originated in a woman in her 30s in good health and CMV-seropositive. The specimen sequenced was PBMCs.

The CDR3 is CASSLGLAYEQYF. The CDR3 coding sequence is TGTGCCAGCAGTTTAGGTCTAGCCTACGAGCAGTACTTC. This chain joins TRBV28 and TRBJ2-7; D remains ambiguous. Looked up from germline, CDR1 is MDHEN and CDR2 is SYDVKM. The germline V and J ends were trimmed by 2 bases and 2 bases, with 7 bases remaining between them. This CDR3 region has 13 residues.